This entry features one T cell receptor (beta chain) sequence. Its antigen is unidentified. The data were taken from a study of cytomegalovirus exposure and HLA in healthy donors. Whole-study results and caveats: Several of the most significant clusters appeared, in a later analysis, to be linked to common viral pathogens. Later analysis placed DRB1 highest and HLA-C lowest in TCR association rates, which differed by HLA locus. In a later analysis, CMV-associated beta chains were mostly HLA-associated, it appeared.

CDR1 is SGHNT, CDR2 YENEEA, per germline. The CDR3 loop spans 17 amino acids. V was shortened by 1 base and J by 0 bases, with 13 bases between the two germline ends. Donors showed nominal health when sampled, although they likely had unrecorded immune exposures. The PCR contained 60 Vbeta and 13 Jbeta primers. Data came from immunoSEQ multiplex PCR; TCRdb stores just in-frame clones and leaves some out. This sample has 100,000 to 150,000 clones, with more than 65% found just once. This receptor was obtained from a woman aged 55-69 years in good health and CMV-seropositive. This chain joins TRBV11-3 and TRBJ2-4, with a possible D match to TRBD1 (6 bases). The sample was PBMCs. The CDR3 protein is CASSLGTTGAAKNIQYF. The DNA for the CDR3 is TGTGCCAGCAGCTTAGGTACGACAGGTGCAGCCAAAAACATTCAGTACTTC. Together with reference TRBV11-3 and TRBJ2-4, the CDR3 gives the full variable domain: EAGVVQSPRYKIIEKKQPVAFWCNPISGHNTLYWYLQNLGQGPELLIRYENEEAVDDSQLPKDRFSAERLKGVDSTLKIQPAELGDSAVYLCASSLGTTGAAKNIQYFGAGTRLSVL.